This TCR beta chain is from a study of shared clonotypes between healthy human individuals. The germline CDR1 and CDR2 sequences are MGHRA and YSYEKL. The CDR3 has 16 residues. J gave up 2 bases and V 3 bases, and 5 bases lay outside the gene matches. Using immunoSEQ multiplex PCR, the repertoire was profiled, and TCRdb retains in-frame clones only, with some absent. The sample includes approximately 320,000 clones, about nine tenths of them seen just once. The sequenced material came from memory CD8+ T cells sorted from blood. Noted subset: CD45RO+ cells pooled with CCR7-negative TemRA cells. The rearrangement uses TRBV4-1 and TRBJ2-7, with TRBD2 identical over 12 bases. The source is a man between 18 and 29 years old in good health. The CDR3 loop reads CASSQPGLAGTYEQYF. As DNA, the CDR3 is TGCGCCAGCAGCCAGCCGGGACTAGCGGGTACCTACGAGCAGTACTTC.